These T cell receptor beta chains were read from a single sample in a study of T-cell memory formation after mild COVID-19. TCRdb reprocessed the 5' RACE reads via MiXCR and lists one record per CDR3 protein. The sample comprises around 130,000 distinct CDR3 sequences, about 6.5% of which are singletons, and 2.2% rests with the top ten. Sequencing used PBMCs or a T cell subset sorted from them (not recorded which). These receptors originate from an adult woman who had mild COVID-19 (a few samples of this study predate the infection). Cell type and time point are not known. The CDR3 runs from the conserved cysteine through the conserved F or W. Each record gives: J gene, V gene, D gene, clone size, CDR3 DNA, CDR3 protein. D genes are given only for firm matches. Where a row states a size, it is once, few, many or the class of an expanded clone; other rows omit it.

J: TRBJ2-1
V: TRBV4-3
D: .
size: .
DNA: TGCGCCAGCAGCCAAGAAGTTTCCAATGAGCAGTTCTTC
CDR3: CASSQEVSNEQFF

J: TRBJ2-1
V: TRBV9
D: .
size: few
DNA: TGTGCCAGCAGCCGGGACGGGGTAAACAATGAGCAGTTCTTC
CDR3: CASSRDGVNNEQFF

J: TRBJ2-2
V: TRBV19
D: TRBD1
size: many
DNA: TGTGCCAGTAGTATACAGGGGGTCGGGGAGCTGTTTTTT
CDR3: CASSIQGVGELFF

J: TRBJ1-1
V: TRBV9
D: .
size: .
DNA: TGTGCCAGCAGCCCTTCGGGGGGGGGCGTTTGGACTGAAGCTTTATTT
CDR3: CASSPSGGGVWTEALF

J: TRBJ2-5
V: TRBV20-1
D: .
size: few
DNA: TGCAGTGCTAGACCCGACAGCCTAGAGACCCAGTACTTC
CDR3: CSARPDSLETQYF

J: TRBJ1-1
V: TRBV29-1
D: .
size: few
DNA: TGCAGCGTCAAAAAACCGGGAGAGGGAAACACTGAAGCTTTCTTT
CDR3: CSVKKPGEGNTEAFF

J: TRBJ2-1
V: TRBV12-3/TRBV12-4
D: TRBD2
size: .
DNA: TGTGCCAGCAGTTTAGTAAGCGGGAGTCGAAGTGAGCAGTTCTTC
CDR3: CASSLVSGSRSEQFF

J: TRBJ2-7
V: TRBV7-2
D: TRBD2
size: few
DNA: TGTGCCAGCAGCTTAGACAGACTAGCGGGTCGAACCTACGAGCAGTACTTC
CDR3: CASSLDRLAGRTYEQYF

J: TRBJ2-7
V: TRBV7-9
D: TRBD1
size: many
DNA: TGTGCCAGCACCCGGGACAGGGATGGCGAGCAGTACTTC
CDR3: CASTRDRDGEQYF

J: TRBJ2-5
V: TRBV3-1
D: .
size: .
DNA: TGTGCCAGCAGCCCCAGCGGGGGACAGGGCCAAGAGACCCAGTACTTC
CDR3: CASSPSGGQGQETQYF

J: TRBJ1-2
V: TRBV3-1
D: .
size: few
DNA: TGTGCCAGCAGCCAAGACGGGGCTGGCTACACCTTC
CDR3: CASSQDGAGYTF

J: TRBJ2-6
V: TRBV15
D: .
size: few
DNA: TGTGCCACCAGCAGAGAGTCGGCGACTGGGGCCAACGTCCTGACTTTC
CDR3: CATSRESATGANVLTF

J: TRBJ2-5
V: TRBV18
D: TRBD1
size: .
DNA: TGTGCCAGCTCACCGGACAGGGCGTCAGAGACCCAGTACTTC
CDR3: CASSPDRASETQYF

J: TRBJ1-2
V: TRBV20-1
D: TRBD1
size: many
DNA: TGCAGTGTACCCGGGACAGGGGTAGACTATGGCTACACCTTC
CDR3: CSVPGTGVDYGYTF

J: TRBJ2-3
V: TRBV20-1
D: TRBD1
size: few
DNA: TGCAGTGCTATCAACAGGGGCTCCACAGATACGCAGTATTTT
CDR3: CSAINRGSTDTQYF

J: TRBJ2-7
V: TRBV30
D: .
size: .
DNA: TGTGCCTGGAGTGTACACCCCCTGTACTACGAGCAGTACTTC
CDR3: CAWSVHPLYYEQYF

J: TRBJ2-7
V: TRBV20-1
D: TRBD1
size: .
DNA: TGCAGTGCTAGAGGGCCTTCGGGGTCCAGGGGGCTAATCTACGAGCAGTACTTC
CDR3: CSARGPSGSRGLIYEQYF

J: TRBJ2-1
V: TRBV7-2
D: TRBD2
size: many
DNA: TGTGCCAGCAGGAACATAGCGGGAGTCTCCTACAATGAGCAGTTCTTC
CDR3: CASRNIAGVSYNEQFF

J: TRBJ2-1
V: TRBV3-1
D: .
size: .
DNA: TGTGCCAGCAGTCGGGCTGGCGGGGTCGTCTACAATGAGCAGTTCTTC
CDR3: CASSRAGGVVYNEQFF

J: TRBJ2-3
V: TRBV7-6
D: .
size: many
DNA: TGTGCCAGCAGCCCCCGCAGTAACGGTCAGGCAGATACGCAGTATTTT
CDR3: CASSPRSNGQADTQYF

J: TRBJ1-1
V: TRBV20-1
D: TRBD1
size: .
DNA: TGCAGTGCCCGAAAATGGGGACAGGGGAGCACTGAAGCTTTCTTT
CDR3: CSARKWGQGSTEAFF